This TCR beta chain was captured in a study of beta chain features in type 1 diabetes. Expressed TCRB transcripts were sequenced after all isolated RNA was converted to cDNA. The table came from immunoSEQ multiplex PCR; TCRdb's copy has only in-frame clones and leaves some out. Among some 400,000 clones listed, roughly 16% were seen once. Study observations and caveats: VDJ junctions in type 1 diabetes patients carried more deletions and fewer insertions. Patients' naive, central memory and regulatory TCRB repertoires appeared more alike than those of healthy donors.

The CDR3 loop spans 15 amino acids. Trimming left V 2 bases short and J 0 bases short, with 9 bases between. Germline V gives CDR1 SGHDT, CDR2 YYEEEE. Turning to this clone: The antigen is unknown.

The sequencing input was naive CD4+ T cells from blood. The origin of this receptor is a woman aged 18-35 years in good health. The gene calls are TRBV5-6 and TRBJ2-1, with no clear D. CDR3 sequence: CASSLAPRSYNEQFF. Here the CDR3 DNA reads TGTGCCAGCAGCTTAGCACCACGCTCCTACAATGAGCAGTTCTTC.